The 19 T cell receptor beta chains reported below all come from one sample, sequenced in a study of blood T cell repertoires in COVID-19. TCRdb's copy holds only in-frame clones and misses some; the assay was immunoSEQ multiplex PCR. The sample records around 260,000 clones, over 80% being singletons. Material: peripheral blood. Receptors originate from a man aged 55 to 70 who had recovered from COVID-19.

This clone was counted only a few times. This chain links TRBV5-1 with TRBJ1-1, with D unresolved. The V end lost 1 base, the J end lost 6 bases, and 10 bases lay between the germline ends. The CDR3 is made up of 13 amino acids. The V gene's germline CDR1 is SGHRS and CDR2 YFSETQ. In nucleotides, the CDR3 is TGCGCCAGCAGCTTGAATTTGGGAGCTGAAGCTTTCTTT. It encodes CASSLNLGAEAFF.

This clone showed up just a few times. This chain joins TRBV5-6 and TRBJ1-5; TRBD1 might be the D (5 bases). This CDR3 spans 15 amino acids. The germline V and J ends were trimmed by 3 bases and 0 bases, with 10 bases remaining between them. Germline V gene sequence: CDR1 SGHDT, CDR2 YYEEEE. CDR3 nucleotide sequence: TGTGCCAGCAGCTCCGCAGGGAATAGCAATCAGCCCCAGCATTTT. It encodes CASSSAGNSNQPQHF.

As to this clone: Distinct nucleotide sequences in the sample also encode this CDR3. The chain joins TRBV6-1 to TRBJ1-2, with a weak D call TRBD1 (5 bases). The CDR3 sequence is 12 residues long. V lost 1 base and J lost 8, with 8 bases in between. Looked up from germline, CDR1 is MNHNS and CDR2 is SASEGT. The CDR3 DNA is TGTGCCAGCAGTGAAGGGGGCCACGGCTACACCTTC. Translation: CASSEGGHGYTF.

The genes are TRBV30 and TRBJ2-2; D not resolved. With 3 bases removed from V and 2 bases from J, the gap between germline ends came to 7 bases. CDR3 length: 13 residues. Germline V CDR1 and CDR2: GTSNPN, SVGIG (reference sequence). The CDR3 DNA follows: TGTGCCTGGAGGTACTTAAACACCGGGGAGCTGTTTTTT. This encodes CAWRYLNTGELFF.

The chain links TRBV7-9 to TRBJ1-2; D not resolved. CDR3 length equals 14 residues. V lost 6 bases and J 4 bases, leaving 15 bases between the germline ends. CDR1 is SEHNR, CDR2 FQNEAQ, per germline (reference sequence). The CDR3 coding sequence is TGTGCCAGCAGTGACTGGCAAGCCTCCTATGGCTACACCTTC. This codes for CASSDWQASYGYTF.

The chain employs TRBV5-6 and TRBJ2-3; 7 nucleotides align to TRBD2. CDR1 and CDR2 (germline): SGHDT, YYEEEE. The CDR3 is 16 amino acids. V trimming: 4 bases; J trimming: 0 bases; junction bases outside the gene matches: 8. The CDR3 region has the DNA TGTGCCAGCAGCGGGGAGGGCAGACGAAGCACAGATACGCAGTATTTT. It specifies CASSGEGRRSTDTQYF.

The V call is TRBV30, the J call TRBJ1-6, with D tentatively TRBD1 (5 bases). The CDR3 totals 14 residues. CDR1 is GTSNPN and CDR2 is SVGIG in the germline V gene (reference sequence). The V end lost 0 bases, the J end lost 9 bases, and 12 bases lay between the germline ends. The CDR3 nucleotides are TGTGCCTGGAGTGTATCGGCGGGGGTTTCACCCCTCCACTTT. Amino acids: CAWSVSAGVSPLHF.

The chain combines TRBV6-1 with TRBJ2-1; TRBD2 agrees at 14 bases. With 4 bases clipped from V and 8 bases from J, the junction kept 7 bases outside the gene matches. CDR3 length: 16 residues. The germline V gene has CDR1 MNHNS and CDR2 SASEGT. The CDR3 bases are TGTGCCAGCAGTGCAACCGGGACTAGCGGGAGTCATGAGCAGTTCTTC. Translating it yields CASSATGTSGSHEQFF.

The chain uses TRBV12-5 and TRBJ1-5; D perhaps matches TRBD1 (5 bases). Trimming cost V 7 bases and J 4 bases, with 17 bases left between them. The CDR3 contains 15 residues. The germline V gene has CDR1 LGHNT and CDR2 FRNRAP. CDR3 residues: CASAPFSGLNQPQHF. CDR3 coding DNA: TGTGCTAGTGCCCCTTTTTCGGGACTTAATCAGCCCCAGCATTTT.

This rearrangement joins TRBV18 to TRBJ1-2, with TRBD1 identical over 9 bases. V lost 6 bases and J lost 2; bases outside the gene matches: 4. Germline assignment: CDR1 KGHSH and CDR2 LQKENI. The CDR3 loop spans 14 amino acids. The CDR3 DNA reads TGTGCCAGCTCTCTTGGGACAGGGAACTATGGCTACACCTTC. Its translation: CASSLGTGNYGYTF.

The CDR3 reads CASSWLPPGQRGTGELFF. CDR3 DNA: TGCGCCAGCAGCTGGCTACCTCCGGGCCAACGGGGAACCGGGGAGCTGTTTTTT. The chain is built from TRBV5-1 and TRBJ2-2; TRBD2 might be the D (5 bases). The CDR3 sequence is 18 residues long. V dropped 3 bases and J dropped 5 bases, with 23 bases sitting between them. CDR1 SGHRS and CDR2 YFSETQ come from the germline V gene.

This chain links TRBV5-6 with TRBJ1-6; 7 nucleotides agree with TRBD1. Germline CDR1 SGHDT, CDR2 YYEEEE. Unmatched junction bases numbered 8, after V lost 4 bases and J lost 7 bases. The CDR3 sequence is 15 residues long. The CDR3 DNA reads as TGTGCCAGCAGCACCCAGGGACAGATAAATTCACCCCTCCACTTT. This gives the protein CASSTQGQINSPLHF. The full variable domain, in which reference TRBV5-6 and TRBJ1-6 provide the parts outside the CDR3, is DAGVTQSPTHLIKTRGQQVTLRCSPKSGHDTVSWYQQALGQGPQFIFQYYEEEERQRGNFPDRFSGHQFPNYSSELNVNALLLGDSALYLCASSTQGQINSPLHFGNGTRLTVT.

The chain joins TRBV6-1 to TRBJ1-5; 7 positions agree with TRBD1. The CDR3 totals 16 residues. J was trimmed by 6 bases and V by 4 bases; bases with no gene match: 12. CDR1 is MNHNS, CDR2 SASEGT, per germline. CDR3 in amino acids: CASSARGRGEGQPQHF. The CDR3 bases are TGTGCCAGCAGTGCGAGGGGGCGCGGGGAAGGTCAGCCCCAGCATTTT.

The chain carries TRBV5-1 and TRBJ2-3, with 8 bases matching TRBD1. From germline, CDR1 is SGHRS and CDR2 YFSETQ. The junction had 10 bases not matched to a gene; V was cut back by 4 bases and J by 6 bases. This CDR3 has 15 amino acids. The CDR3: CASSPRTGRSDTQYF. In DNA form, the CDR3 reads TGCGCCAGCAGCCCACGGACAGGGAGGTCGGATACGCAGTATTTT.

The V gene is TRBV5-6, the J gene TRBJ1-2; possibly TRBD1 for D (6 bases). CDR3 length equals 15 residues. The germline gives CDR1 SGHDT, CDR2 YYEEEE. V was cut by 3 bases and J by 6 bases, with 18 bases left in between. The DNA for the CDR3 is TGTGCCAGCAGCTCGGCCGGGGTAACAGGGAATGGCTACACCTTC. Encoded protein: CASSSAGVTGNGYTF.

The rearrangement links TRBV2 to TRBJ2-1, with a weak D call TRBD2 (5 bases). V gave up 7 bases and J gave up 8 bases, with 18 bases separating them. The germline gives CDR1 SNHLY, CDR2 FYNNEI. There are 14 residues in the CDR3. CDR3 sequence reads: CASKTSPVFDEQFF. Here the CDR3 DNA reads TGTGCCAGCAAAACTAGTCCGGTTTTCGATGAGCAGTTCTTC.

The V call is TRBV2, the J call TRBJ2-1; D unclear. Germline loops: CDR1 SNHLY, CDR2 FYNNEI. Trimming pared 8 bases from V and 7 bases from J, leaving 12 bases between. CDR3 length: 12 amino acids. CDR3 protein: CASEDRRNEQFF. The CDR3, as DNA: TGTGCCAGCGAGGATCGTCGGAATGAGCAGTTCTTC.

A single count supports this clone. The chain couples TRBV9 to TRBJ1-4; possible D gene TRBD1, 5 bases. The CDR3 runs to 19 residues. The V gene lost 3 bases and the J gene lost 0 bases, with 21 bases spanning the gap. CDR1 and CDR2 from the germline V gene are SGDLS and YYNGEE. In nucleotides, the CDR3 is TGTGCCAGCAGCGCAGCGTCGGGGGAACGAGGGTCAACTAATGAAAAACTGTTTTTT. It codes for CASSAASGERGSTNEKLFF.

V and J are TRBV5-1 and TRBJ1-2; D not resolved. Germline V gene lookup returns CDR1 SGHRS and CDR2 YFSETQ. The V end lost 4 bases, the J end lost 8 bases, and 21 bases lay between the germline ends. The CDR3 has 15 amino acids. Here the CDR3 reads CASSPHDGIRRGYTF. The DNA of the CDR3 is TGCGCCAGCAGCCCCCACGACGGGATAAGAAGGGGCTACACCTTC. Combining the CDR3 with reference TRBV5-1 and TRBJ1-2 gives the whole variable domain KAGVTQTPRYLIKTRGQQVTLSCSPISGHRSVSWYQQTPGQGLQFLFEYFSETQRNKGNFPGRFSGRQFSNSRSEMNVSTLELGDSALYLCASSPHDGIRRGYTFGSGTRLTVV.